What follows are 4 T cell receptor beta chains derived from one specimen sequenced in a study of cytomegalovirus exposure and HLA in healthy donors. The primer mix had 60 Vbeta and 13 Jbeta primers. The table came from immunoSEQ multiplex PCR; TCRdb's copy has only in-frame clones and leaves some out. The sample totals 160,000 or so clones; its top ten clones hold approximately 2.3%. The specimen sequenced was PBMCs. These receptors were taken from a man aged 25-40 years in good health and CMV-seronegative.

The chain has TRBV19 and TRBJ1-1, with D perhaps matching TRBD1 (5 bases). The germline CDR1 and CDR2 sequences are LNHDA and SQIVND (reference sequence). The ends were cut back, 4 bases at V and 1 base at J, with 7 bases in the middle. This CDR3 comprises 13 residues. The CDR3 region has the DNA TGTGCCAGTAGTAGAGACAGGAACACTGAAGCTTTCTTT. Translated, it gives CASSRDRNTEAFF.

The chain recombines TRBV5-4 with TRBJ1-1; 7 nucleotides match TRBD1. Germline CDR1 is SGHNT and CDR2 is YYREEE (reference sequence). The V segment lost 5 bases and the J segment 1 base; nucleotides outside the gene matches: 11. The CDR3 covers 16 residues. This CDR3 is CASSQGGPTSNTEAFF. DNA for the CDR3: TGTGCCAGCAGTCAGGGGGGACCAACTTCGAACACTGAAGCTTTCTTT.

The V gene is TRBV2, the J gene TRBJ2-1, with 10 positions matching TRBD1. Per germline, CDR1 SNHLY and CDR2 FYNNEI. The CDR3 covers 12 residues. Unmatched junction bases numbered 1, after V lost 8 bases and J lost 6 bases. The CDR3 region is CASGDRGNEQFF. The CDR3 bases are TGTGCCAGCGGGGACAGGGGCAATGAGCAGTTCTTC.

The V call is TRBV5-1, the J call TRBJ2-2; the match to TRBD2 covers 10 bases. With 6 bases clipped from V and 5 bases from J, the junction kept 7 bases outside the gene matches. This CDR3 region has 15 residues. The germline gives CDR1 SGHRS, CDR2 YFSETQ. The CDR3 bases are TGCGCCAGCACTTTAGCGGGAGGCGGGACCGGGGAGCTGTTTTTT. This codes for CASTLAGGGTGELFF. The complete variable domain, with remaining parts taken from reference TRBV5-1 and TRBJ2-2, reads KAGVTQTPRYLIKTRGQQVTLSCSPISGHRSVSWYQQTPGQGLQFLFEYFSETQRNKGNFPGRFSGRQFSNSRSEMNVSTLELGDSALYLCASTLAGGGTGELFFGEGSRLTVL.